The sequence of this TCR beta chain was determined in a study of blood T cell repertoires in COVID-19 (dated by TCRdb to about 2020). Looking at the study overall: Samples covering the acute and convalescent phases of COVID-19 were provided by collaborators in the United States, Italy and Spain. The prospective study material was composed of cDNA or gDNA derived from T cells, B-cell-depleted T cells, or PBMCs. Subjects who had been exposed to COVID-19, were actively infected with it, or had recovered from it provided the deeply sampled blood TCRbeta repertoires that made up the dataset. The repertoires were released in a freely available public database meant as a resource for research on the immune response to SARS-CoV-2. The samples were drawn from two sources: the first 160 participants of the ongoing ImmuneRACE study, and 1,254 subjects contributed by 6 global collaborators. Nearly every sample came with metadata listing a de-identified subject ID, COVID-19 status, age in years and sex. HLA class I and class II types, where available, came from metadata supplied by the sample provider rather than from assay-based typing.

CDR1 and CDR2, per the germline V gene, are SGHTA and FQGNSA. Germline trimming: 4 bases from V, 1 base from J; junction bases outside gene matches: 9. Including the terminal cysteine and phenylalanine, the CDR3 comprises 16 residues. Of all the DNA, just the CDR3 is kept, 48 bases in frame from base 1. TCRbeta CDR3 regions were amplified from genomic DNA by means of the immunoSEQ Assay, a bias-controlled multiplex PCR. The published analysis was carried out like this. The number of nucleated cells in each sample was estimated by amplification of reference gene primers within the assay. Sequence reads were collapsed and filtered to measure the absolute abundance of every unique TCRbeta CDR3 rearrangement. For each sample, productive Simpson clonality was calculated as the square root of Simpson's diversity index over productive rearrangements. Entries here come from immuneACCESS through TCRdb and include only in-frame sequences with V and J called. Some clones fail to appear in such tables; in the studies checked, an unresolved V gene covers under half of the shortfall, and the cause of the remainder is unknown. V and J calls plus clone size are reproduced from that table; the DNA served to infer D and trimming. The sample table contains some 260,000 clones; only one count was recorded for 88% of them. The top ten constitute approximately 0.7% of the sample.

The collaborating institutions used their own protocols to collect whole blood in K2EDTA tubes. For TCRbeta analysis, collaborator samples were shipped as frozen whole blood, as isolated PBMCs, or as DNA extracted from either sample type. Notes on this clone: Its antigen is currently not known. No quality values exist for individual bases; no much larger clone is one base distant.

Overall study results and their limits: How much clinical and demographic metadata was included differed by source and by participant, and the metadata was provided uncurated.

The sequenced material came from peripheral blood. The sequence derives from a human donor in a cohort sampled during active COVID-19. The chain couples TRBV7-2 to TRBJ2-7; TRBD2 lines up with 8 middle nucleotides. The CDR3 protein: CASSSRSRGASYEQYF. The sequenced DNA is TGTGCCAGCAGCTCCCGCTCGCGGGGGGCTTCCTACGAGCAGTACTTC.